This T cell receptor beta chain was sequenced during a study of blood T cell repertoires in COVID-19. Across the study: Sites in the United States, Italy and Spain provided acute and convalescent COVID-19 samples. The cDNA or gDNA used as material had been derived from T cells, B-cell-depleted T cells, or PBMCs.

In the study's own analysis: Reference gene primer amplification gave estimated nucleated cell counts. Data came from immunoSEQ multiplex PCR; TCRdb stores just in-frame clones and leaves some out. V and J calls plus clone size are reproduced from that table; the DNA served to infer D and trimming. The sample holds some 240,000 clones, more than 65% seen once. Trimming at V came to 4 bases and at J to 4 bases, leaving 8 bases not matched to a gene. Looked up from germline, CDR1 is SGHDT and CDR2 is YYEEEE. This CDR3 has 15 amino acids. The sequencing sample was made of peripheral blood. This receptor was identified in a woman between 40 and 55 years old who had recovered from COVID-19. V usage is TRBV5-6 and J usage is TRBJ1-5; TRBD1 matches at 7 bases. CDR3 region: CASSARDSRNQPQHF. The DNA for the CDR3 is TGTGCCAGCAGCGCCCGGGACAGCAGAAATCAGCCCCAGCATTTT.